This T cell receptor (beta chain) was sequenced in a study of control samples from healthy donors and cancer patients. The germline V gene encodes CDR1 MDHEN and CDR2 SYDVKM. This CDR3 comprises 17 residues. V lost 4 bases to trimming and J lost 3 bases, with 22 bases between them. The method was immunoSEQ multiplex PCR; TCRdb's version includes in-frame clones alone and lacks a portion of them. The sample yields around 120,000 clones, approximately 92% seen once. This chain uses TRBV28 with TRBJ2-7; D is possibly TRBD1 (6 bases). Sequencing was carried out using PBMCs. This TCR came from a woman between 45 and 60 years old with colorectal cancer. The CDR3 coding sequence is TGTGCCAGCAGTTCCCCTCACCTAGACAGGCCGGGCTACGAGCAGTACTTC. Protein sequence: CASSSPHLDRPGYEQYF.